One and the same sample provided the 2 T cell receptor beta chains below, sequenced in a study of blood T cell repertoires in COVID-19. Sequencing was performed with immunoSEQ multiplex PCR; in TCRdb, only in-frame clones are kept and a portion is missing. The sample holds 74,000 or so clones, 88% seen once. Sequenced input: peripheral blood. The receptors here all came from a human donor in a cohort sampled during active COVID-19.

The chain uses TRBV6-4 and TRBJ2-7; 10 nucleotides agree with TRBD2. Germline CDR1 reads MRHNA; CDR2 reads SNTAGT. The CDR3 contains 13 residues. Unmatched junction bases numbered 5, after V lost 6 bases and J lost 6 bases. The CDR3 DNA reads TGTGCCAGCAGCATAGCGGGAGGAGGCGAGCAGTACTTC. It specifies CASSIAGGGEQYF.

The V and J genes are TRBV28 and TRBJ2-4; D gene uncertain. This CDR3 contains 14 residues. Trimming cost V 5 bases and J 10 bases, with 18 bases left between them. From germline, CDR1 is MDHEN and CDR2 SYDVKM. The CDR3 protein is CASSRVGVIWIQYF. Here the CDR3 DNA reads TGTGCCAGCAGTCGGGTCGGAGTGATTTGGATTCAGTACTTC.